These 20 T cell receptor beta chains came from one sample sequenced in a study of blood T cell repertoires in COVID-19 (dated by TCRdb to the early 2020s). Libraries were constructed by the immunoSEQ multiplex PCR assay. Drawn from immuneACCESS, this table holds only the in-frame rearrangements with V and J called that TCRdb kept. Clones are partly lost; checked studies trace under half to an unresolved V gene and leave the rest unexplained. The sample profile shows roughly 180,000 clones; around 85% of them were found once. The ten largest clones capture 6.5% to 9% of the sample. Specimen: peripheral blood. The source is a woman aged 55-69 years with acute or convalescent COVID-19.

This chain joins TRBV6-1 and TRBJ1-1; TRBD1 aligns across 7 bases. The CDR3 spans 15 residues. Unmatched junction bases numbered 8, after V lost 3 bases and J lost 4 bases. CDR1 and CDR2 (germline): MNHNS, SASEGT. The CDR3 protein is CASSDHQGVGTEAFF. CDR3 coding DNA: TGTGCCAGCAGTGACCACCAGGGGGTAGGCACTGAAGCTTTCTTT.

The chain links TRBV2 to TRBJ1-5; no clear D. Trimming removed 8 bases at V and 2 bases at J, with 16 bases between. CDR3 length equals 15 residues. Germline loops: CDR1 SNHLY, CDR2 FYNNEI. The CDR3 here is CASCKDRQGNQPQHF. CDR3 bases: TGTGCCAGCTGTAAAGATCGACAAGGCAATCAGCCCCAGCATTTT.

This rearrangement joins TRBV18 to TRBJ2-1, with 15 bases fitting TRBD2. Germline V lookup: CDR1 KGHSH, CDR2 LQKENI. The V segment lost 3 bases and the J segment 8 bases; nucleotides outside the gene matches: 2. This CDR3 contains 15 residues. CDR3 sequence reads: CASSPGTSGRHEQFF. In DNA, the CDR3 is TGTGCCAGCTCACCCGGGACTAGCGGGAGGCATGAGCAGTTCTTC.

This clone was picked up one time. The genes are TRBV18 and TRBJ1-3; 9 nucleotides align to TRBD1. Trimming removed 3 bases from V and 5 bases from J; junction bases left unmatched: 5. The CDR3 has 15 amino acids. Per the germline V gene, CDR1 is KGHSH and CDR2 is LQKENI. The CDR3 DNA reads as TGTGCCAGCTCACCGTCGACAGGGGGGAGAAACACCATATATTTT. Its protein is CASSPSTGGRNTIYF.

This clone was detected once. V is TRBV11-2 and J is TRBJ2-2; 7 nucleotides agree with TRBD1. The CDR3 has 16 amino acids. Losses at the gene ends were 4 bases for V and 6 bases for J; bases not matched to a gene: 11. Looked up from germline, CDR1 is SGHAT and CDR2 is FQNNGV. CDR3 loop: CASSWLKGGPAGELFF. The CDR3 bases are TGTGCCAGCAGCTGGTTGAAAGGGGGCCCAGCCGGGGAGCTGTTTTTT. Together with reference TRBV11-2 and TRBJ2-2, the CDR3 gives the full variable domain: EAGVAQSPRYKIIEKRQSVAFWCNPISGHATLYWYQQILGQGPKLLIQFQNNGVVDDSQLPKDRFSAERLKGVDSTLKIQPAKLEDSAVYLCASSWLKGGPAGELFFGEGSRLTVL.

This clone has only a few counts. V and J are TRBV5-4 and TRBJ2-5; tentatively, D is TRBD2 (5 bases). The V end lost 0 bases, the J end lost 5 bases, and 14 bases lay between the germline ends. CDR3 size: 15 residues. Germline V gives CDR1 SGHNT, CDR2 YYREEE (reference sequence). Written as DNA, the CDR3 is TGTGCCAGCAGCTTGGAGGTGGTGCCGGGGGAGACCCAGTACTTC. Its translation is CASSLEVVPGETQYF.

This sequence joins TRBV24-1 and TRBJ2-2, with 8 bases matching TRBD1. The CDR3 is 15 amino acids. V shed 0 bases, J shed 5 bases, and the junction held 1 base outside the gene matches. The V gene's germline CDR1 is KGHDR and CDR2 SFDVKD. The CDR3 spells CATSDLGQGTGELFF. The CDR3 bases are TGTGCCACCAGTGATTTGGGACAGGGAACCGGGGAGCTGTTTTTT.

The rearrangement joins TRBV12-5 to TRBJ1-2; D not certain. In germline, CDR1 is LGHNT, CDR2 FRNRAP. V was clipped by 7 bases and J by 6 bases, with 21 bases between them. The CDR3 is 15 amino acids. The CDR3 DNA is TGTGCTAGTGCCCTAGTCGGGTCGCGTAGGCATGGCTACACCTTC. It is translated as CASALVGSRRHGYTF.

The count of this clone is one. CDR3 in amino acids: CASSQDWLAGASEQYF. In DNA, the CDR3 is TGCGCCAGCAGCCAAGATTGGCTAGCGGGAGCATCCGAGCAGTACTTC. The chain links TRBV4-1 to TRBJ2-7; TRBD2 aligns across 10 bases. The CDR3 has 16 residues. With 0 bases clipped from V and 6 bases from J, the junction kept 8 bases outside the gene matches. CDR1 and CDR2 (germline): MGHRA, YSYEKL.

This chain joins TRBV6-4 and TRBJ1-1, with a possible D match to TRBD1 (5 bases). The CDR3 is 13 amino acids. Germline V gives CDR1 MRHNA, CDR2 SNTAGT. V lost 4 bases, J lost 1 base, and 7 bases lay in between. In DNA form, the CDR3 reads TGTGCCAGCAGTGTAGGGGAGAACACTGAAGCTTTCTTT. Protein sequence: CASSVGENTEAFF.

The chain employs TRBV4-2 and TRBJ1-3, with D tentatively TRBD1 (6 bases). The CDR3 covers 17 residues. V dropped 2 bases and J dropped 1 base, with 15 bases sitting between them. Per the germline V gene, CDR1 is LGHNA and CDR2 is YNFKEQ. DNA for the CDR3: TGTGCCAGCAGCCAAAATCCAGCAGGGGTTTCTGGAAACACCATATATTTT. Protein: CASSQNPAGVSGNTIYF.

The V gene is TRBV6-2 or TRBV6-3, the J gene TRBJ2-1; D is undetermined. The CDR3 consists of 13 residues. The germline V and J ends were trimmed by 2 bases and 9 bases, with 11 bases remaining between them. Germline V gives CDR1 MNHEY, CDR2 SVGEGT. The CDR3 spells CASSYLELGEQFF. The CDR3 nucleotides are TGTGCCAGCAGTTACCTAGAGCTGGGTGAGCAGTTCTTC.

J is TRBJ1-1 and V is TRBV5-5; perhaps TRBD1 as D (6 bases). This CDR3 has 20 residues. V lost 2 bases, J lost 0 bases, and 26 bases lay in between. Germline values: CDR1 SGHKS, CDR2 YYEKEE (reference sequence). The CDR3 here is CASSFVEPTQGEGLNTEAFF. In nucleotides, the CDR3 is TGTGCCAGCAGCTTCGTTGAGCCGACACAGGGAGAGGGACTGAACACTGAAGCTTTCTTT.

CDR3 nucleotide sequence: TGTGCCAGCAGCTTGCCGGGACTAGCGGGAGTGCCAAATGAGCAGTTCTTC. It yields the protein CASSLPGLAGVPNEQFF. The chain joins TRBV7-3 to TRBJ2-1, with 14 bases matching TRBD2. The trim removed 3 bases at V and 7 bases at J, leaving 8 bases unmatched. The CDR3 is 17 amino acids. Germline values: CDR1 SGHTA, CDR2 FQGTGA.

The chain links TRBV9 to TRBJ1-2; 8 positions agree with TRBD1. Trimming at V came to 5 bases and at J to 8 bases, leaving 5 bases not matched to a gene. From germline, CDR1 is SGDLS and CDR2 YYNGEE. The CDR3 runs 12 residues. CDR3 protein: CASSQGAGGYTF. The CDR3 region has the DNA TGTGCCAGCAGTCAGGGGGCCGGAGGCTACACCTTC.

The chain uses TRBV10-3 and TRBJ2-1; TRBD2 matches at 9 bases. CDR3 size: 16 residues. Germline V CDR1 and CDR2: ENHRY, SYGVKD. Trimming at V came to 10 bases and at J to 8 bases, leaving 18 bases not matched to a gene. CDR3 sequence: CATTPGEAGGSYEQFF. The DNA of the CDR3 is TGTGCCACAACCCCGGGCGAGGCGGGAGGGAGCTATGAGCAGTTCTTC.

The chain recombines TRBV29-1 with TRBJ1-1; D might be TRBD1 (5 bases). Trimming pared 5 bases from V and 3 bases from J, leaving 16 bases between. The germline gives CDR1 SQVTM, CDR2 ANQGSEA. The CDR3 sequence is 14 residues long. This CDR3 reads CSVPQRQTDTEAFF. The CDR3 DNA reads TGCAGCGTTCCTCAGCGACAGACGGACACTGAAGCTTTCTTT.

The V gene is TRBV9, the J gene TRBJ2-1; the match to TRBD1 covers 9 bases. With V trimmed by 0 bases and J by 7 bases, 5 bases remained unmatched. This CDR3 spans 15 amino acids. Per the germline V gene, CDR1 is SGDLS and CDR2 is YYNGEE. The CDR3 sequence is CASSVGGTGRNEQFF. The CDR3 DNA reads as TGTGCCAGCAGCGTAGGGGGGACAGGGAGGAATGAGCAGTTCTTC.

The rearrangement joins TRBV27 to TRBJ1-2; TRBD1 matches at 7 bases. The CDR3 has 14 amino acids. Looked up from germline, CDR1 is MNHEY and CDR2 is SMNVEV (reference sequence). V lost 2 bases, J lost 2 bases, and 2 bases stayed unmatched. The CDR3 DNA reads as TGTGCCAGCAGTTTAAAGGGGGCGAACTATGGCTACACCTTC. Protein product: CASSLKGANYGYTF.

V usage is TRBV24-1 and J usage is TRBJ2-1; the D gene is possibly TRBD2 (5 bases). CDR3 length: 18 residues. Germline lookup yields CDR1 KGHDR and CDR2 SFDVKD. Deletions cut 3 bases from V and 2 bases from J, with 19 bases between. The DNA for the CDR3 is TGTGCCACCAGTGATAGCCCGACTTCAACGGGGACCTACAATGAGCAGTTCTTC. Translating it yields CATSDSPTSTGTYNEQFF.